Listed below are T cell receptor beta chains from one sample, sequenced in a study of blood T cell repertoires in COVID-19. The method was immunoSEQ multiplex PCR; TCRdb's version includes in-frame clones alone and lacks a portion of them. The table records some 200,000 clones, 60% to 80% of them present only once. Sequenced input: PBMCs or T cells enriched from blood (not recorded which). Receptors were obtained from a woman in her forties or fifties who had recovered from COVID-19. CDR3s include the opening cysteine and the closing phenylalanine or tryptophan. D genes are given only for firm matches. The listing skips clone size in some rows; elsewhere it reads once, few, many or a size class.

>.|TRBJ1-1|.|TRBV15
CATSSLGGIEAFF
TGTGCCACCAGCAGTCTTGGGGGGATTGAAGCTTTCTTT
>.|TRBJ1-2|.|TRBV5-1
CASSLDRRKNGYTF
TGCGCCAGCAGCTTGGACAGGCGAAAAAATGGCTACACCTTC
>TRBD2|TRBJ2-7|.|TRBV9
CASSVDDSGRYYEQYF
TGTGCCAGCAGCGTAGATGATAGCGGGAGGTACTACGAGCAGTACTTC
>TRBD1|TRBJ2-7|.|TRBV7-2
CASSLTHGQGFTYEQYF
TGTGCCAGCAGCTTAACCCACGGACAGGGCTTCACCTACGAGCAGTACTTC
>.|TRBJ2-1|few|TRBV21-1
CASSTSGVPGSYNEQFF
TGTGCCAGCAGCACTAGCGGGGTCCCGGGCTCCTACAATGAGCAGTTCTTC
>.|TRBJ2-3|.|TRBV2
CASIRELQSTDTQYF
TGTGCCAGCATCCGCGAGCTCCAAAGCACAGATACGCAGTATTTT
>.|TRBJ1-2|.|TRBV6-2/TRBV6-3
CASSFTGIHGYTF
TGTGCCAGCAGTTTTACAGGGATCCATGGCTACACCTTC
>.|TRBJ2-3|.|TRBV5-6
CASSRRTASLNTQYF
TGTGCCAGCAGCCGGAGGACGGCCTCATTGAATACGCAGTATTTT
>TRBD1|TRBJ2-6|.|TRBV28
CASSFNQGALGSGANVLTF
TGTGCCAGCAGTTTCAACCAGGGGGCCCTTGGCTCTGGGGCCAACGTCCTGACTTTC
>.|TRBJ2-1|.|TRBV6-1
CASSEGRLVSSYNEQFF
TGTGCCAGCAGTGAGGGCCGACTAGTAAGCTCCTACAATGAGCAGTTCTTC
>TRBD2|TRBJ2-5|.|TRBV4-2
CASSQDRGRGGEWETQYF
TGTGCCAGCAGCCAAGATCGAGGGAGGGGAGGGGAGTGGGAGACCCAGTACTTC
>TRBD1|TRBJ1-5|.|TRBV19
CASSFPDRVNQPQHF
TGTGCCAGTAGTTTCCCAGACAGGGTCAATCAGCCCCAGCATTTT
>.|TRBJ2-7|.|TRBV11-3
CASSAGGHSTYEQYF
TGTGCCAGCAGCGCAGGCGGACACTCTACCTACGAGCAGTACTTC
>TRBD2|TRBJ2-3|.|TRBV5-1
CASSIGTSGDTQYF
TGCGCCAGCAGCATTGGGACTAGCGGAGATACGCAGTATTTT
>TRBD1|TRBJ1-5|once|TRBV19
CASSPGQAHQPQHF
TGTGCCAGTAGTCCGGGACAGGCCCATCAGCCCCAGCATTTT
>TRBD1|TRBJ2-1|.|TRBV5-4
CASRRTGFHEQFF
TGTGCCAGCAGACGGACAGGGTTCCATGAGCAGTTCTTC
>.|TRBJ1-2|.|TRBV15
CATSRDGGKTYGYTF
TGTGCCACCAGCAGAGATGGAGGCAAAACCTATGGCTACACCTTC
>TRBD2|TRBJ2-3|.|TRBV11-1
CASSNGLAGSDTQYF
TGTGCCAGCAGCAACGGACTAGCGGGATCAGATACGCAGTATTTT
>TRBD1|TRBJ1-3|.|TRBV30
CAWSPPYRGYSGNTIYF
TGTGCCTGGAGTCCCCCCTACAGGGGTTACTCTGGAAACACCATATATTTT
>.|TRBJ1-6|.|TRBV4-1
CASSQAPRVTDYYSPLHF
TGCGCCAGCAGCCAAGCCCCTCGAGTAACCGACTATTATTCACCCCTCCACTTT
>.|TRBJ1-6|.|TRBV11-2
CASSGGEGSSYNSPLHF
TGTGCCAGCAGCGGAGGGGAGGGGAGCTCCTATAATTCACCCCTCCACTTT
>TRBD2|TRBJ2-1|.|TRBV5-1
CASQTAGASYNEQFF
TGCGCCAGCCAGACCGCGGGAGCCTCCTACAATGAGCAGTTCTTC
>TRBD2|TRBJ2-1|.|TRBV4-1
CASSQGLAVSSYNEQFF
TGCGCCAGCAGCCAAGGGCTAGCGGTTAGCTCCTACAATGAGCAGTTCTTC
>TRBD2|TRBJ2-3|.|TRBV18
CASSPGLAGGPTLDTQYF
TGTGCCAGCTCACCTGGACTAGCGGGAGGGCCCACCCTGGATACGCAGTATTTT
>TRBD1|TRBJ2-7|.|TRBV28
CASSTNRGPPMEQYF
TGTGCCAGCAGCACGAACAGGGGGCCCCCTATGGAGCAGTACTTC
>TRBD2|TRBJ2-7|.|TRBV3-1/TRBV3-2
CASSQEGLPGLAGAPPHEQYF
TGTGCCAGCAGCCAAGAAGGCCTCCCGGGACTAGCGGGAGCCCCGCCCCACGAGCAGTACTTC
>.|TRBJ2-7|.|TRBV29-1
CSVEDQGRGYEQYF
TGCAGCGTTGAAGATCAAGGCAGGGGCTACGAGCAGTACTTC
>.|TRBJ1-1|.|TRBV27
CVSRARENTEAFF
TGTGTTTCGAGGGCGAGGGAGAACACTGAAGCTTTCTTT
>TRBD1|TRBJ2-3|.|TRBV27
CASSSFGGLGGPTDTQYF
TGTGCCAGCAGTTCCTTCGGTGGTTTAGGGGGCCCCACAGATACGCAGTATTTT
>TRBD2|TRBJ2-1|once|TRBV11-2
CASSLTPSGRAYNEQFF
TGTGCCAGCAGCTTAACCCCAAGCGGGAGGGCCTACAATGAGCAGTTCTTC
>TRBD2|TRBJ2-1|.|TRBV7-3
CASSLMRSGRANEQFF
TGTGCCAGCAGCTTAATGAGAAGCGGGAGGGCTAATGAGCAGTTCTTC
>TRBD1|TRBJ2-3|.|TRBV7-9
CASSRGQGVSDTQYF
TGTGCCAGCAGCCGAGGACAGGGGGTCTCAGATACGCAGTATTTT
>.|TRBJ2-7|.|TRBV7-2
CASSLAGGASYEQYF
TGTGCCAGCAGCTTAGCCGGCGGGGCCTCCTACGAGCAGTACTTC
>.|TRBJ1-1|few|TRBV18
CASSPREDTEAFF
TGTGCCAGCTCACCTCGGGAAGACACTGAAGCTTTCTTT
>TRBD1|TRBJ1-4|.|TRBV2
CASSTYRGLFF
TGTGCCAGCAGTACTTACAGGGGGCTGTTTTTT
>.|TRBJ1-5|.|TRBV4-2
CASSQDADGRPQHF
TGTGCCAGCAGCCAAGATGCGGACGGGAGGCCCCAGCATTTT
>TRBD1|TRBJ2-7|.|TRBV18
CASSPDRGISEQYF
TGTGCCAGCTCCCCGGACAGGGGAATCTCCGAGCAGTACTTC
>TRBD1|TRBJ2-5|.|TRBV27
CASSAGTGGRETQYF
TGTGCCAGCAGTGCCGGGACAGGGGGACGAGAGACCCAGTACTTC
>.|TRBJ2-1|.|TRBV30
CAWRGQATNEQFF
TGTGCCTGGAGGGGTCAGGCCACCAATGAGCAGTTCTTC
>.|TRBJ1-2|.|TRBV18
CASSPIESRNYGYTF
TGTGCCAGCTCACCCATCGAATCACGGAACTATGGTTACACCTTC
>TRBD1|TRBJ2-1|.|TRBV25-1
CASSIPGTGFHNEQFF
TGTGCCAGCAGTATCCCCGGGACAGGGTTCCACAATGAGCAGTTCTTC
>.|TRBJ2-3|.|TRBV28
CASSSPSMAGVTDTQYF
TGTGCCAGCAGTTCCCCCTCGATGGCAGGGGTTACAGATACGCAGTATTTT
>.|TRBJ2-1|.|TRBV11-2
CASKTGVSYNEQFF
TGTGCCAGCAAGACGGGAGTCTCCTACAATGAGCAGTTCTTC
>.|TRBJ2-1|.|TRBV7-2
CASSGVFSGYNEQFF
TGTGCCAGCAGCGGGGTTTTTTCGGGGTACAATGAGCAGTTCTTC
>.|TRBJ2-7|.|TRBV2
CASMSSATYEQYF
TGTGCCAGCATGTCCTCAGCGACCTACGAGCAGTACTTC
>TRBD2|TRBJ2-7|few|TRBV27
CASSPRTSGSASYEQYF
TGTGCCAGCAGTCCCCGGACTAGCGGGAGCGCCTCCTACGAGCAGTACTTC
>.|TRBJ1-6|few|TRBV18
CASSPGRGVGAPLHF
TGTGCCAGCTCACCAGGGAGGGGTGTTGGGGCACCCCTCCACTTT
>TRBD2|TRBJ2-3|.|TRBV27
CASASGGGRAFDTQYF
TGTGCCAGCGCCTCCGGGGGCGGGAGGGCCTTTGATACGCAGTATTTT
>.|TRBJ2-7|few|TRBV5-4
CASSLGQGMGEQYF
TGTGCCAGCAGCTTGGGCCAGGGTATGGGCGAGCAGTACTTC
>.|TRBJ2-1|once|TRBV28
CASKDTFYNEQFF
TGTGCCAGCAAAGACACCTTCTACAATGAGCAGTTCTTC
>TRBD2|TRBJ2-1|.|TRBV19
CASSILLTSGKVEQFF
TGTGCCAGTAGTATACTGTTGACTAGCGGGAAGGTTGAGCAGTTCTTC
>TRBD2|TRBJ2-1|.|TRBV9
CASSEGTRVGQFF
TGTGCCAGCAGCGAGGGGACTAGGGTGGGGCAGTTCTTC
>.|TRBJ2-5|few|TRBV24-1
CATSDFTGTRETQYF
TGTGCCACCAGTGATTTCACCGGGACAAGGGAGACCCAGTACTTC
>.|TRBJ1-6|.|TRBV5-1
CASSLTPTSGSPLHF
TGCGCCAGCAGCTTGACCCCCACCTCGGGATCACCCCTCCACTTT
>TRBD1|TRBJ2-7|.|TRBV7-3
CASSLLPNPGTGGYEQYF
TGTGCCAGCAGCTTACTACCTAACCCCGGGACAGGGGGCTACGAGCAGTACTTC